Listed below are T cell receptor beta chains from one sample, sequenced in a study of blood T cell repertoires in COVID-19. Some clones are missing from TCRdb's copy, which holds only in-frame ones; the method was immunoSEQ multiplex PCR. Of hundreds of thousands of clones in the sample, 90% were seen once. The source material was PBMCs or T cells enriched from blood (not recorded which). These receptor sequences come from a man aged 45 to 65 who had been exposed to COVID-19. CDR3s include the opening cysteine and the closing phenylalanine or tryptophan. The order of the fields is clone size, V gene, D gene, J gene, CDR3 DNA, CDR3 protein. D genes are given only for firm matches. Some rows mark clone size as missing; the rest say once, few, many or name a class of expanded clone.

>.|TRBV11-3|TRBD2|TRBJ2-4
TGTGCCAGCAGCCCGGGGGGGGCTTGGGGCAAAAACATTCAGTACTTC
CASSPGGAWGKNIQYF
>.|TRBV6-5|TRBD1|TRBJ1-2
TGTGCCAGCAGGCTGGGACAGGGTATCTATGGCTACACCTTC
CASRLGQGIYGYTF
>.|TRBV11-3|TRBD1|TRBJ1-1
TGTGCCAGCAGCCCGGACAGGGTGAACACTGAAGCTTTCTTT
CASSPDRVNTEAFF
>.|TRBV28|TRBD1|TRBJ1-4
TGTGCCAGCAGTTTATTTGGGGCAGGGGGAATTGAAAAACTGTTTTTT
CASSLFGAGGIEKLFF
>.|TRBV6-5|TRBD1|TRBJ1-5
TGTGCCAGCAGTCCACTGACAGGGGGCAATCAGCCCCAGCATTTT
CASSPLTGGNQPQHF
>.|TRBV5-1|TRBD1|TRBJ1-6
TGCGCCAGCAGCTTAGGGACAGGGGGAAATAATTCACCCCTCCACTTT
CASSLGTGGNNSPLHF
>.|TRBV14|.|TRBJ1-6
TGTGCCAGCAGCCAGGTCGATAGAACCTGGGGCGATTCACCCCTCCACTTT
CASSQVDRTWGDSPLHF
>.|TRBV7-6|.|TRBJ2-2
TGTGCCAGCAGCTACCCGACCGGAGGACGGGGGAACACCGGGGAGCTGTTTTTT
CASSYPTGGRGNTGELFF
>.|TRBV12-3/TRBV12-4|.|TRBJ1-1
TGTGCCAGCAGTGAGAAGAACACTGAAGCTTTCTTT
CASSEKNTEAFF
>.|TRBV5-1|.|TRBJ1-1
TGCGCCAGCAACGGCCCAGGGAACACTGAAGCTTTCTTT
CASNGPGNTEAFF
>.|TRBV29-1|.|TRBJ1-4
TGCAGCGTTAAGTACAGTTACGAAAAACTGTTTTTT
CSVKYSYEKLFF
>.|TRBV6-4|.|TRBJ2-5
TGTGCCAGCAGTGACGGGGCGACCCAGTACTTC
CASSDGATQYF
>.|TRBV28|.|TRBJ2-2
TGTGCCAGCACCGTTATTAAACCAGTTAACACCGGGGAGCTGTTTTTT
CASTVIKPVNTGELFF
>.|TRBV18|.|TRBJ2-2
TGTGCCAGCTCACCGCCTGCCCAGGGTATCGGCGGGGAGCTGTTTTTT
CASSPPAQGIGGELFF
>.|TRBV28|TRBD1|TRBJ1-1
TGTGCCAGCAGTTTAACAGGGGGGCACACTGAAGCTTTCTTT
CASSLTGGHTEAFF
>.|TRBV7-2|.|TRBJ2-5
TGTGCCAGCCGCGGGGGCGGGGGTACGAGGGAGACCCAGTACTTC
CASRGGGGTRETQYF
>.|TRBV5-1|.|TRBJ1-6
TGCGCCAGCAGCTTGGCGCCACAGGCGAGGAGTTTAGGCTCACCCCTCCACTTT
CASSLAPQARSLGSPLHF
>.|TRBV27|.|TRBJ1-1
TGTGCCAGCAGTCCCGTTCGGGGGGGCACTGAAGCTTTCTTT
CASSPVRGGTEAFF
>.|TRBV18|.|TRBJ2-2
TGTGCCAGCTCACCACCGCATCTAGCGAACACCGGGGAGCTGTTTTTT
CASSPPHLANTGELFF
>.|TRBV5-6|.|TRBJ1-1
TGTGCCAGCCTTTCGAACACTGAAGCTTTCTTT
CASLSNTEAFF
>.|TRBV10-3|TRBD1|TRBJ1-2
TGTGCCATCAGGCCGGGACAGGGCGTCTATGGCTACACCTTC
CAIRPGQGVYGYTF
>.|TRBV29-1|.|TRBJ1-4
TGCAGCGTTGAGGCGGGGACAACTAATGAAAAACTGTTTTTT
CSVEAGTTNEKLFF
>.|TRBV18|.|TRBJ2-4
TGTGCCAGCTCACCAAGCCAGGGCTTGTTTGGCATTCAGTACTTC
CASSPSQGLFGIQYF
>.|TRBV7-2|.|TRBJ1-4
TGTGCCAGCAGCCCCCCGGGGGTTGGGGAAAAACTGTTTTTT
CASSPPGVGEKLFF
>.|TRBV5-1|TRBD1|TRBJ2-7
TGCGCCAGCAGCTTCGGGACAGGGGGCTATGGCAAGCAGTACTTC
CASSFGTGGYGKQYF
>.|TRBV5-1|TRBD2|TRBJ2-3
TGCGCCAGCAGCCCATGGACTAGCGGGGCCGGGAGGGACACAGATACGCAGTATTTT
CASSPWTSGAGRDTDTQYF
>.|TRBV3-1/TRBV3-2|.|TRBJ1-1
TGTGCCAGCAGCCAAGACAGAGAAGCTTTCTTT
CASSQDREAFF
>.|TRBV19|TRBD1|TRBJ1-5
TGTGCCAGTAGTGGACAGGCTAATAGCAATCAGCCCCAGCATTTT
CASSGQANSNQPQHF
>.|TRBV12-3/TRBV12-4|.|TRBJ1-1
TGTGCCAGCAGTTTAAGAGGAGGCACTGAAGCTTTCTTT
CASSLRGGTEAFF
>.|TRBV5-1|.|TRBJ1-2
TGCGCCAGCAGCTTGGGTCTCCCTACTTCGGGTAACTATGGCTACACCTTC
CASSLGLPTSGNYGYTF
>few|TRBV15|TRBD1|TRBJ1-1
TGTGCCACCTTACAGGGGGCGCACACTGAAGCTTTCTTT
CATLQGAHTEAFF
>.|TRBV10-3|.|TRBJ1-5
TGTGCCATCAGTGAGGGGCGGGGTAATCAGCCCCAGCATTTT
CAISEGRGNQPQHF
>.|TRBV19|TRBD1|TRBJ1-5
TGTGCCAGTAGTATTTCAGGGGGCTTTCAGCCCCAGCATTTT
CASSISGGFQPQHF
>.|TRBV10-3|TRBD1|TRBJ2-7
TGTGCCATCAGTGAGGAGGACAGGGGGAGCTCCTACGAGCAGTACTTC
CAISEEDRGSSYEQYF
>.|TRBV15|TRBD1|TRBJ1-2
TGTGCCACCAGCACGACAGGGTATAACTATGGCTACACCTTC
CATSTTGYNYGYTF
>.|TRBV5-1|.|TRBJ1-2
TGCGCCAGCAGCCGCATTCCGGGACAAACAAACTATGGCTACACCTTC
CASSRIPGQTNYGYTF
>.|TRBV5-4|.|TRBJ2-1
TGTGCCAGCAGCCCACCTGCGAGCAACAGGGAGAATGAGCAGTTCTTC
CASSPPASNRENEQFF
>.|TRBV6-1|.|TRBJ2-5
TGTGCCAGCAGTGAGCAGGGTACAGAGACCCAGTACTTC
CASSEQGTETQYF
>.|TRBV28|.|TRBJ2-5
TGTGCCAGCAGTTTATCCAGGGAGACCCAGTACTTC
CASSLSRETQYF
>.|TRBV5-1|TRBD2|TRBJ2-3
TGCGCCAGCTGGACTAGCGGGGCAGATACGCAGTATTTT
CASWTSGADTQYF
>.|TRBV10-2|TRBD2|TRBJ2-1
TGCGCCAGCACCCTCGGACTAGCGGGAGATCTCAATGAGCAGTTCTTC
CASTLGLAGDLNEQFF
>.|TRBV19|TRBD1|TRBJ1-1
TGTGCCAGTATTGAGAGGGGGCTTGACACTGAAGCTTTCTTT
CASIERGLDTEAFF
>.|TRBV11-3|.|TRBJ2-1
TGTGCCAGCAGCTTGCCCTCCTACCGACTAGGCCATTCCTACAATGAGCAGTTCTTC
CASSLPSYRLGHSYNEQFF
>.|TRBV9|TRBD2|TRBJ2-1
TGTGCCAGCAGCGTAGCCACTAGCGGGGGGTCGTACTCCTACAATGAGCAGTTCTTC
CASSVATSGGSYSYNEQFF
>once|TRBV5-1|.|TRBJ2-7
TGCGCCAGCAGCTTGGGCAGGGATTACGAGCAGTACTTC
CASSLGRDYEQYF
>.|TRBV7-3|TRBD2|TRBJ2-3
TGTGCCAGCAGCTCACCGGGACTAGCGCCAGATACGCAGTATTTT
CASSSPGLAPDTQYF
>.|TRBV9|.|TRBJ2-1
TGTGCCAGCAGAGGGGGCTCCTACAATGAGCAGTTCTTC
CASRGGSYNEQFF
>.|TRBV2|.|TRBJ2-1
TGTGCCAGCAGTGAACAGGGGCTATACAATGAGCAGTTCTTC
CASSEQGLYNEQFF
>once|TRBV5-8|.|TRBJ2-3
TGTGCCAGCAGCCCTGGCGGTAGCGGCGACACAGATACGCAGTATTTT
CASSPGGSGDTDTQYF
>.|TRBV27|TRBD1|TRBJ1-6
TGTGCCAGCAGTCTAATGATCGCCGGGACAGGGGAAAACTCACCCCTCCACTTT
CASSLMIAGTGENSPLHF
>.|TRBV20-1|TRBD2|TRBJ2-1
TGCAGTGCTAGTGGACTAGCGGGGGTATACAATGAGCAGTTCTTC
CSASGLAGVYNEQFF
>.|TRBV28|TRBD2|TRBJ2-1
TGTGCCAGCAGTTTAACCGCTAGCGGGTCTTACAATGAGCAGTTCTTC
CASSLTASGSYNEQFF
>once|TRBV18|TRBD2|TRBJ2-1
TGTGCCAGCTCACCGAATAGCGGGAGCTCCTACAATGAGCAGTTCTTC
CASSPNSGSSYNEQFF
>.|TRBV9|TRBD2|TRBJ2-1
TGTGCCAGCACCCGGACTAGCGGGTTGTACAATGAGCAGTTCTTC
CASTRTSGLYNEQFF
>.|TRBV5-1|.|TRBJ2-6
TGCGCCAGCAGCTTGAGGAGCTCTGGGGCCAACGTCCTGACTTTC
CASSLRSSGANVLTF
>.|TRBV5-1|TRBD1|TRBJ1-1
TGCGCCAGCATCGACAGGGGAGGCGGGAACACTGAAGCTTTCTTT
CASIDRGGGNTEAFF
>.|TRBV7-2|.|TRBJ1-5
TGTGCCAGCAGTACAGGGCTCAATCAGCCCCAGCATTTT
CASSTGLNQPQHF